This TCR beta chain is from a study of human CD8 memory T cell subsets. Overall study results and limits: Stem-like memory T cells and precursor exhausted T cells had repertoires whose mutual overlap was minimal.

Investigators built TCR beta libraries using UMI-labeled 5' RACE. For each CDR3 protein, TCRdb gives one entry from its re-call of the 5' RACE reads, without DNA. Recorded for this sample: 9,000 to 15,000 distinct CDR3 sequences. Regarding this clonotype: Its antigen remains unknown.

The CDR3 length is 13 residues. Per the germline V gene, CDR1 is DFQATT and CDR2 is SNEGSKA (reference sequence). This clonotype was sampled from a human donor in good health. This chain connects TRBV20-1 to TRBJ2-3; the TRBD1 assignment by TCRdb is unverifiable without DNA. Source material: CD8+ T cells from PBMCs. The CDR3 is CSAKLEGGDTQYF.